These T cell receptor beta chains were read from a single sample in a study. TCRdb re-called the 5' RACE reads through MiXCR, storing one row per CDR3 protein. The sample includes about 40,000 distinct CDR3 sequences, about 19% of them seen just once. Sequences were obtained from naive CD4+ T cells sorted from a lymph node. The receptors stem from a female donor with breast cancer. Each CDR3 is given with its conserved first and last residue. D genes are given only for firm matches. Some rows mark clone size as missing; the rest say once, few, many or name a class of expanded clone.

-	TRBV2	TRBJ1-6	-	CASRTDYNSPLHF	TGTGCCTCTCGGACAGACTATAATTCACCCCTCCACTTT
many	TRBV6-2/TRBV6-3	TRBJ1-2	-	CASSLGQKGGYTF	TGTGCCAGCAGCCTCGGACAAAAAGGAGGCTACACCTTC
-	TRBV4-2	TRBJ1-1	TRBD1	CASSQVAGTGVPTEAFF	TGCGCCAGCAGCCAAGTCGCCGGGACAGGGGTCCCGACTGAAGCTTTCTTT
few	TRBV6-2/TRBV6-3	TRBJ1-5	TRBD1	CASSRTTGYDQPQHF	TGTGCCAGCAGCCGGACGACAGGGTACGATCAGCCCCAGCATTTT
many	TRBV6-5	TRBJ1-1	TRBD1	CASRRPGGGTEAFF	TGTGCCAGCAGACGACCAGGGGGAGGGACTGAAGCTTTCTTT
once	TRBV6-6	TRBJ2-3	-	CASRAGSNTQYF	TGTGCCAGCAGGGCGGGTTCGAATACGCAGTATTTT
many	TRBV6-1	TRBJ2-3	TRBD2	CASRAGGPSDTQYF	TGTGCCAGCCGCGCGGGAGGGCCGTCGGATACGCAGTATTTT
-	TRBV4-2	TRBJ1-1	-	CASSQVGVGGPTNTEAFF	TGTGCCAGCAGCCAAGTGGGGGTAGGGGGGCCTACGAACACTGAAGCTTTCTTT
many	TRBV4-1	TRBJ2-5	TRBD1	CASSQVRGNPQYF	TGCGCCAGCAGCCAAGTCAGGGGGAACCCCCAGTACTTC
few	TRBV7-2	TRBJ2-5	-	CASSFPQETQYF	TGTGCCAGCAGCTTTCCCCAAGAGACCCAGTACTTC
many	TRBV3-1	TRBJ2-4	-	CASSHRGAKNIQYF	TGTGCCAGCAGTCATAGGGGGGCCAAAAACATTCAGTACTTC
many	TRBV5-1	TRBJ2-1	-	CASSPNAGTSWLQFF	TGCGCCAGCAGCCCCAACGCCGGGACTTCGTGGCTGCAGTTCTTC
-	TRBV5-1	TRBJ1-2	TRBD1	CASSLGQGLYGYTF	TGCGCCAGCAGCCTGGGACAGGGGTTATATGGCTACACCTTC
few	TRBV5-1	TRBJ1-1	-	CASSLIGDFPFF	TGCGCCAGCAGCTTAATCGGGGACTTTCCTTTCTTT
-	TRBV6-1	TRBJ1-5	-	CASSEPDGNQPQHF	TGTGCCAGCAGTGAACCCGACGGGAATCAGCCCCAGCATTTT
-	TRBV4-1	TRBJ2-3	TRBD2	CASSQEGTGTRTDTQYF	TGCGCCAGCAGCCAAGAAGGGACCGGGACTAGGACAGATACGCAGTATTTT
few	TRBV3-1	TRBJ2-2	-	CASSQVGGLGAGELFF	TGTGCCAGCAGCCAAGTAGGCGGGCTAGGGGCCGGGGAGCTGTTTTTT